Listed below are T cell receptor beta chains from one sample, sequenced in a study of low-dose radiotherapy and immunotherapy resistance in tumors. TCRdb recomputed calls from the reads with MiXCR, one row per CDR3 protein. The top ten clones hold around 6.5% of a sample with some 57,000 distinct CDR3 sequences, about a quarter of them seen once. The input for sequencing was PBMCs, taken after low-dose radiotherapy plus immunotherapy. Source of these receptors: a male donor with prostate cancer. Each CDR3 is given with its conserved first and last residue. The order of the fields is D gene, V gene, J gene, clone size, CDR3 protein, CDR3 DNA. A D gene is named only where the DNA matches it firmly. Clone size appears in some rows only: once, few, many, or a class for an expanded clone.

d_gene: -
v_gene: TRBV28
j_gene: TRBJ2-6
abundance: -
CDR3aa: CASYEGTISGANVLTF
CDR3nt: TGTGCCAGCTACGAGGGCACGATCTCTGGGGCCAACGTCCTGACTTTC

d_gene: -
v_gene: TRBV27
j_gene: TRBJ2-7
abundance: many
CDR3aa: CASSRTGAVYEQYF
CDR3nt: TGTGCCAGCAGCCGAACGGGGGCCGTCTACGAGCAGTACTTC

d_gene: TRBD2
v_gene: TRBV20-1
j_gene: TRBJ2-1
abundance: many
CDR3aa: CSARDLPSGRNEQFF
CDR3nt: TGCAGTGCTAGAGATCTCCCTAGCGGGAGGAATGAGCAGTTCTTC

d_gene: -
v_gene: TRBV7-3
j_gene: TRBJ2-5
abundance: many
CDR3aa: CASSLAVHQETQYF
CDR3nt: TGTGCCAGCAGCTTAGCGGTTCACCAAGAGACCCAGTACTTC

d_gene: -
v_gene: TRBV5-1
j_gene: TRBJ2-1
abundance: many
CDR3aa: CASSLAPGVYEQFF
CDR3nt: TGCGCCAGCAGCTTGGCCCCGGGGGTATATGAGCAGTTCTTC

d_gene: -
v_gene: TRBV12-3/TRBV12-4
j_gene: TRBJ1-5
abundance: many
CDR3aa: CASSSNTNQPQHF
CDR3nt: TGTGCCAGCAGTTCCAACACCAATCAGCCCCAGCATTTT

d_gene: -
v_gene: TRBV5-1
j_gene: TRBJ1-5
abundance: many
CDR3aa: CASSLAMGGSQPQHF
CDR3nt: TGCGCCAGCAGCTTGGCTATGGGCGGGAGTCAGCCCCAGCATTTT

d_gene: -
v_gene: TRBV5-1
j_gene: TRBJ1-1
abundance: many
CDR3aa: CASSKDRGGMNTEAFF
CDR3nt: TGCGCCAGCAGCAAAGATAGGGGGGGCATGAACACTGAAGCTTTCTTT

d_gene: TRBD2
v_gene: TRBV7-2
j_gene: TRBJ2-1
abundance: many
CDR3aa: CASSPPGTSGNEQFF
CDR3nt: TGTGCCAGCAGCCCCCCCGGGACTAGCGGGAATGAGCAGTTCTTC

d_gene: TRBD2
v_gene: TRBV20-1
j_gene: TRBJ2-3
abundance: many
CDR3aa: CSARTSGRAQDTQYF
CDR3nt: TGCAGTGCTAGGACTAGCGGGAGGGCCCAAGATACGCAGTATTTT

d_gene: TRBD1
v_gene: TRBV4-1
j_gene: TRBJ1-2
abundance: many
CDR3aa: CASSNPGQGNYGYTF
CDR3nt: TGCGCCAGCAGCAACCCGGGACAGGGGAACTATGGCTACACCTTC

d_gene: -
v_gene: TRBV12-3/TRBV12-4
j_gene: TRBJ1-6
abundance: many
CDR3aa: CASSRSNSPLHF
CDR3nt: TGTGCCAGCAGTAGATCGAATTCACCCCTCCACTTT

d_gene: -
v_gene: TRBV5-1
j_gene: TRBJ2-7
abundance: many
CDR3aa: CASSPIPGAGSYEQYF
CDR3nt: TGCGCCAGCAGCCCCATCCCAGGGGCGGGCAGCTACGAGCAGTACTTC

d_gene: TRBD1
v_gene: TRBV19
j_gene: TRBJ1-4
abundance: many
CDR3aa: CASSHRQGVEKLFF
CDR3nt: TGTGCCAGTAGTCACCGACAGGGTGTGGAAAAACTGTTTTTT

d_gene: -
v_gene: TRBV7-2
j_gene: TRBJ2-7
abundance: many
CDR3aa: CASSLQSYEQYF
CDR3nt: TGTGCCAGCAGCTTACAGTCCTACGAGCAGTACTTC

d_gene: -
v_gene: TRBV6-2/TRBV6-3
j_gene: TRBJ2-7
abundance: many
CDR3aa: CASSPTELSSYEQYF
CDR3nt: TGTGCCAGCAGCCCCACAGAGCTTAGCTCCTACGAGCAGTACTTC